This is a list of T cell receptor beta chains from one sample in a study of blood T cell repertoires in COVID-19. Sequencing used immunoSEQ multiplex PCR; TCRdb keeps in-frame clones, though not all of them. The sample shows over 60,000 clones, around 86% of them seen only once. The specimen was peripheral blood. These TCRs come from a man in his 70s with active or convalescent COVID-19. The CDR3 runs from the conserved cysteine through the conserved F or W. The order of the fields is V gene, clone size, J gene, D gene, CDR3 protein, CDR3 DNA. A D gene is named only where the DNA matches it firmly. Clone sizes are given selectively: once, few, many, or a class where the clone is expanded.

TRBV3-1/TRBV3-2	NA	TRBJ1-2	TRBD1	CASSQGQGATYGYTF	TGTGCCAGCAGCCAAGGACAGGGGGCTACCTATGGCTACACCTTC
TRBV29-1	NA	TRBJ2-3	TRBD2	CSVAASGTTDTQYF	TGCAGCGTTGCGGCTAGCGGGACCACAGATACGCAGTATTTT
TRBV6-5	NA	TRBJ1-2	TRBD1	CASSTEFEGAYGYTF	TGTGCCAGCAGTACGGAGTTTGAGGGGGCGTATGGCTACACCTTC
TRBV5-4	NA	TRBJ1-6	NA	CASSLSTARNSPLHF	TGTGCCAGCAGCTTGTCGACAGCACGCAATTCACCCCTCCACTTT
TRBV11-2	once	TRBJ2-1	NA	CASSAQRVNVVYEQFF	TGTGCCAGCAGCGCCCAGCGGGTGAATGTAGTCTATGAGCAGTTCTTC
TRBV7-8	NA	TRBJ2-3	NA	CASRIQGPLTDTQYF	TGTGCCAGCAGAATCCAGGGCCCACTTACAGATACGCAGTATTTT
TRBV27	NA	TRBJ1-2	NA	CASSPNGLNYGYTF	TGTGCCAGCAGTCCCAACGGACTTAACTATGGCTACACCTTC
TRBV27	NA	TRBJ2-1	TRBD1	CASSLGTGGNEQFF	TGTGCCAGCAGTCTCGGGACAGGAGGCAATGAGCAGTTCTTC
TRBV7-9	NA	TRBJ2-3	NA	CASSLTGSSTDTQYF	TGTGCCAGCAGCCTAACAGGGTCCAGCACAGATACGCAGTATTTT
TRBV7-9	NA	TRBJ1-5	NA	CASSPAEGNQPQHF	TGTGCCAGCAGCCCAGCCGAGGGCAATCAGCCCCAGCATTTT
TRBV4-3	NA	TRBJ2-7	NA	CASSQGEVGSYYEQYF	TGCGCCAGCAGCCAAGGGGAGGTTGGCTCGTACTACGAGCAGTACTTC
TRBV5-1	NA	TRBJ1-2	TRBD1	CASRSTFGTGGYTF	TGCGCCAGCAGATCTACTTTCGGGACAGGTGGCTACACCTTC
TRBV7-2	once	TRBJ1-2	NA	CASSWSGVYGYTF	TGTGCCAGCAGCTGGTCGGGGGTCTATGGCTACACCTTC
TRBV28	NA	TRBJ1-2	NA	CASSSNREGGYGYTF	TGTGCCAGCAGTTCGAACAGGGAGGGGGGCTATGGCTACACCTTC
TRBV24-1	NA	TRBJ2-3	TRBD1	CATSDWGQGATDTQYF	TGTGCCACCAGTGATTGGGGACAGGGGGCCACAGATACGCAGTATTTT
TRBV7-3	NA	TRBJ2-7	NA	CASSLTSGGPQTGEQYF	TGTGCCAGCAGCTTAACGTCAGGGGGGCCCCAAACAGGGGAGCAGTACTTC
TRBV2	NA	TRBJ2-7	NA	CASSAGLTGEQYF	TGTGCCAGCAGTGCCGGACTAACTGGCGAGCAGTACTTC
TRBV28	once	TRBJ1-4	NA	CASLDRSNEKLFF	TGTGCCAGCCTTGACAGGTCAAATGAAAAACTGTTTTTT
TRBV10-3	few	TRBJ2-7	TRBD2	CAISPGTMHEQYF	TGTGCCATCAGTCCGGGGACTATGCACGAGCAGTACTTC
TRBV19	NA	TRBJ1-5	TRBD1	CASSVTGDQPQHF	TGTGCCAGTAGCGTGACAGGGGATCAGCCCCAGCATTTT
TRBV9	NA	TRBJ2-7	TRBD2	CASSVGTSGSEQYF	TGTGCCAGCAGCGTAGGGACTAGCGGGAGCGAGCAGTACTTC
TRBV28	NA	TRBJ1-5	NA	CASHYGGGGGQPQHF	TGTGCCAGCCATTACGGAGGGGGAGGGGGTCAGCCCCAGCATTTT
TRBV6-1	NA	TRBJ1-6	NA	CASSEIGGGGRSPLHF	TGTGCCAGCAGTGAAATAGGTGGGGGAGGGCGTTCACCCCTCCACTTT
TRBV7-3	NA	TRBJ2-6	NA	CASSPRSGANVLTF	TGTGCCAGCAGCCCCCGCTCTGGGGCCAACGTCCTGACTTTC
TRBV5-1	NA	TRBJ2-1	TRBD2	CASSRTSGNRDEQFF	TGCGCCAGCAGCCGGACTAGCGGGAACAGAGATGAGCAGTTCTTC
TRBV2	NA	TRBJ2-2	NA	CASSVFRDTGELFF	TGTGCCAGCAGTGTATTCCGGGACACCGGGGAGCTGTTTTTT
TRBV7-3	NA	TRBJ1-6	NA	CASSLGQFNSPLHF	TGTGCCAGCAGCTTAGGACAGTTCAATTCACCCCTCCACTTT
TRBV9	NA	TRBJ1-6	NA	CASSVGGDSYNSPLHF	TGTGCCAGCAGCGTAGGGGGCGACTCCTATAATTCACCCCTCCACTTT
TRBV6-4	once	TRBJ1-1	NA	CASRRENTEAFF	TGTGCCAGCAGAAGAGAAAACACTGAAGCTTTCTTT
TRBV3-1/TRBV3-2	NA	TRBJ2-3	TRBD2	CASSQELAGGLDTQYF	TGTGCCAGCAGCCAAGAACTAGCGGGAGGGTTAGATACGCAGTATTTT
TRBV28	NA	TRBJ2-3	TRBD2	CASSSASSGATDTQYF	TGTGCCAGCAGTTCGGCCTCTAGCGGAGCAACAGATACGCAGTATTTT
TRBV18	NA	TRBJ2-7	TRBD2	CASSLREGFYEQYF	TGTGCCAGCTCACTCCGGGAGGGCTTTTACGAGCAGTACTTC
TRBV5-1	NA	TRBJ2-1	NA	CASSFPGQEHEQFF	TGCGCCAGCAGCTTTCCGGGACAAGAGCATGAGCAGTTCTTC
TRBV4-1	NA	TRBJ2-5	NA	CASRASPSVQETQYF	TGCGCCAGCAGAGCAAGTCCCAGCGTCCAAGAGACCCAGTACTTC
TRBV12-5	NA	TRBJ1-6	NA	CASGRGDPDRQASSYNSPLHF	TGTGCTAGTGGTCGGGGGGACCCGGACAGACAAGCAAGCTCCTATAATTCACCCCTCCACTTT
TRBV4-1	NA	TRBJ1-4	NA	CASSQGAGGGEKLFF	TGCGCCAGCAGCCAAGGTGCCGGGGGGGGTGAAAAACTGTTTTTT
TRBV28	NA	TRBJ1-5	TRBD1	CASSLARTGFYQPQHF	TGTGCCAGCAGTTTAGCCAGGACAGGGTTCTACCAGCCCCAGCATTTT
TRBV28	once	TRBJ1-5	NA	CASTDGGYGQPQHF	TGTGCCAGCACCGATGGGGGGTATGGTCAGCCCCAGCATTTT
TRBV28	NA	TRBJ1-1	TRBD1	CASRGTVNTEAFF	TGTGCCAGCAGGGGGACAGTGAACACTGAAGCTTTCTTT
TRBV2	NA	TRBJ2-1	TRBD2	CASSTGTSAYNEQFF	TGTGCCAGCAGTACCGGGACTAGCGCTTACAATGAGCAGTTCTTC